What follows describes a single T cell receptor beta chain. No cognate antigen has been identified for it. No qualities accompany the bases; no much larger clone lies one base away. The sample is drawn from a study of blood T cell repertoires in COVID-19 (dated by TCRdb to about 2020). At the level of the whole study: Samples covering the acute and convalescent phases of COVID-19 were provided by collaborators in the United States, Italy and Spain. Sample metadata almost always included a de-identified subject ID, COVID-19 status, age in years and sex. The repertoires were made available in a free public database intended to serve as a resource for research on the immune response to SARS-CoV-2. The prospective study material was composed of cDNA or gDNA derived from T cells, B-cell-depleted T cells, or PBMCs. The samples were drawn from two sources: the first 160 participants of the ongoing ImmuneRACE study, and 950 to 1,500 subjects contributed by 6 global collaborators. HLA class I and class II types, where available, came from metadata supplied by the sample provider rather than from assay-based typing. Subjects who had been exposed to COVID-19, were actively infected with it, or had recovered from it provided the deeply sampled blood TCRbeta repertoires that made up the dataset.

TCRbeta CDR3 regions were amplified from genomic DNA using the immunoSEQ Assay, a bias-controlled multiplex PCR. The authors' pipeline ran thus. Nucleated cell counts per sample were estimated from amplification of reference gene primers within the assay. Sequence reads were collapsed and filtered to measure the absolute abundance of every unique TCRbeta CDR3 rearrangement. For each sample, productive Simpson clonality was calculated as the square root of Simpson's diversity index across productive rearrangements. Held by TCRdb, this immuneACCESS table contains in-frame sequences only and omits some clones. Under half of the omission traces to an unresolved V gene where checked; the cause of the rest is unknown. From that table come the V and J calls and clone size; the DNA was used to work out D and trimming. In this sample the table shows 300,000 to 400,000 clones, 80% to 90% of which occur a single time. The ten largest clones take up 1% of the sample.

The CDR3 covers 15 residues, taking in both the cysteine and the phenylalanine. Only the CDR3 region is kept as DNA, spanning 45 bases read in frame from base 1. For CDR1 and CDR2, the germline V gene lists SGHNT and YENEEA. Germline trimming: 1 base from V, 2 bases from J; junction bases outside gene matches: 3. Broad study findings and their caveats: How much clinical and demographic metadata was included differed by source and by participant, and the metadata was provided uncurated.

Each collaborating institution followed its own protocols to collect whole blood in K2EDTA tubes. For TCRbeta analysis, collaborators shipped samples as frozen whole blood, isolated PBMCs, or DNA extracted from either of those sample types. The source of this sequence is a man aged 45-65 years with active or convalescent COVID-19. Source material: peripheral blood. The chain joins TRBV11-3 to TRBJ2-3; 7 junctional bases match TRBD1. The bases read TGTGCCAGCAGCTTAGGGGGACAGCCCACAGATACGCAGTATTTT. The translation is CASSLGGQPTDTQYF.